This T cell receptor (beta chain) was observed in a study of shared clonotypes between healthy human individuals. This table comes from immunoSEQ multiplex PCR, and its TCRdb copy is limited to in-frame clones, with some not included. The sample shows around 1.6 million clones, around 98% of them seen only once. This receptor was taken from a man between 25 and 39 years old in good health. The sample taken for sequencing was naive CD4+ T cells sorted from blood. Stated subset: CD45RA+ positively selected.

As DNA, the CDR3 is TGTGCCAGCAGTGTTAGCACCGGGGAGCTGTTTTTT. The encoded protein is CASSVSTGELFF. V is TRBV6-4 and J is TRBJ2-2; D not certain. Germline V gene sequence: CDR1 MRHNA, CDR2 SNTAGT. The ends were cut back, 4 bases at V and 4 bases at J, with 4 bases in the middle. The CDR3 consists of 12 residues.